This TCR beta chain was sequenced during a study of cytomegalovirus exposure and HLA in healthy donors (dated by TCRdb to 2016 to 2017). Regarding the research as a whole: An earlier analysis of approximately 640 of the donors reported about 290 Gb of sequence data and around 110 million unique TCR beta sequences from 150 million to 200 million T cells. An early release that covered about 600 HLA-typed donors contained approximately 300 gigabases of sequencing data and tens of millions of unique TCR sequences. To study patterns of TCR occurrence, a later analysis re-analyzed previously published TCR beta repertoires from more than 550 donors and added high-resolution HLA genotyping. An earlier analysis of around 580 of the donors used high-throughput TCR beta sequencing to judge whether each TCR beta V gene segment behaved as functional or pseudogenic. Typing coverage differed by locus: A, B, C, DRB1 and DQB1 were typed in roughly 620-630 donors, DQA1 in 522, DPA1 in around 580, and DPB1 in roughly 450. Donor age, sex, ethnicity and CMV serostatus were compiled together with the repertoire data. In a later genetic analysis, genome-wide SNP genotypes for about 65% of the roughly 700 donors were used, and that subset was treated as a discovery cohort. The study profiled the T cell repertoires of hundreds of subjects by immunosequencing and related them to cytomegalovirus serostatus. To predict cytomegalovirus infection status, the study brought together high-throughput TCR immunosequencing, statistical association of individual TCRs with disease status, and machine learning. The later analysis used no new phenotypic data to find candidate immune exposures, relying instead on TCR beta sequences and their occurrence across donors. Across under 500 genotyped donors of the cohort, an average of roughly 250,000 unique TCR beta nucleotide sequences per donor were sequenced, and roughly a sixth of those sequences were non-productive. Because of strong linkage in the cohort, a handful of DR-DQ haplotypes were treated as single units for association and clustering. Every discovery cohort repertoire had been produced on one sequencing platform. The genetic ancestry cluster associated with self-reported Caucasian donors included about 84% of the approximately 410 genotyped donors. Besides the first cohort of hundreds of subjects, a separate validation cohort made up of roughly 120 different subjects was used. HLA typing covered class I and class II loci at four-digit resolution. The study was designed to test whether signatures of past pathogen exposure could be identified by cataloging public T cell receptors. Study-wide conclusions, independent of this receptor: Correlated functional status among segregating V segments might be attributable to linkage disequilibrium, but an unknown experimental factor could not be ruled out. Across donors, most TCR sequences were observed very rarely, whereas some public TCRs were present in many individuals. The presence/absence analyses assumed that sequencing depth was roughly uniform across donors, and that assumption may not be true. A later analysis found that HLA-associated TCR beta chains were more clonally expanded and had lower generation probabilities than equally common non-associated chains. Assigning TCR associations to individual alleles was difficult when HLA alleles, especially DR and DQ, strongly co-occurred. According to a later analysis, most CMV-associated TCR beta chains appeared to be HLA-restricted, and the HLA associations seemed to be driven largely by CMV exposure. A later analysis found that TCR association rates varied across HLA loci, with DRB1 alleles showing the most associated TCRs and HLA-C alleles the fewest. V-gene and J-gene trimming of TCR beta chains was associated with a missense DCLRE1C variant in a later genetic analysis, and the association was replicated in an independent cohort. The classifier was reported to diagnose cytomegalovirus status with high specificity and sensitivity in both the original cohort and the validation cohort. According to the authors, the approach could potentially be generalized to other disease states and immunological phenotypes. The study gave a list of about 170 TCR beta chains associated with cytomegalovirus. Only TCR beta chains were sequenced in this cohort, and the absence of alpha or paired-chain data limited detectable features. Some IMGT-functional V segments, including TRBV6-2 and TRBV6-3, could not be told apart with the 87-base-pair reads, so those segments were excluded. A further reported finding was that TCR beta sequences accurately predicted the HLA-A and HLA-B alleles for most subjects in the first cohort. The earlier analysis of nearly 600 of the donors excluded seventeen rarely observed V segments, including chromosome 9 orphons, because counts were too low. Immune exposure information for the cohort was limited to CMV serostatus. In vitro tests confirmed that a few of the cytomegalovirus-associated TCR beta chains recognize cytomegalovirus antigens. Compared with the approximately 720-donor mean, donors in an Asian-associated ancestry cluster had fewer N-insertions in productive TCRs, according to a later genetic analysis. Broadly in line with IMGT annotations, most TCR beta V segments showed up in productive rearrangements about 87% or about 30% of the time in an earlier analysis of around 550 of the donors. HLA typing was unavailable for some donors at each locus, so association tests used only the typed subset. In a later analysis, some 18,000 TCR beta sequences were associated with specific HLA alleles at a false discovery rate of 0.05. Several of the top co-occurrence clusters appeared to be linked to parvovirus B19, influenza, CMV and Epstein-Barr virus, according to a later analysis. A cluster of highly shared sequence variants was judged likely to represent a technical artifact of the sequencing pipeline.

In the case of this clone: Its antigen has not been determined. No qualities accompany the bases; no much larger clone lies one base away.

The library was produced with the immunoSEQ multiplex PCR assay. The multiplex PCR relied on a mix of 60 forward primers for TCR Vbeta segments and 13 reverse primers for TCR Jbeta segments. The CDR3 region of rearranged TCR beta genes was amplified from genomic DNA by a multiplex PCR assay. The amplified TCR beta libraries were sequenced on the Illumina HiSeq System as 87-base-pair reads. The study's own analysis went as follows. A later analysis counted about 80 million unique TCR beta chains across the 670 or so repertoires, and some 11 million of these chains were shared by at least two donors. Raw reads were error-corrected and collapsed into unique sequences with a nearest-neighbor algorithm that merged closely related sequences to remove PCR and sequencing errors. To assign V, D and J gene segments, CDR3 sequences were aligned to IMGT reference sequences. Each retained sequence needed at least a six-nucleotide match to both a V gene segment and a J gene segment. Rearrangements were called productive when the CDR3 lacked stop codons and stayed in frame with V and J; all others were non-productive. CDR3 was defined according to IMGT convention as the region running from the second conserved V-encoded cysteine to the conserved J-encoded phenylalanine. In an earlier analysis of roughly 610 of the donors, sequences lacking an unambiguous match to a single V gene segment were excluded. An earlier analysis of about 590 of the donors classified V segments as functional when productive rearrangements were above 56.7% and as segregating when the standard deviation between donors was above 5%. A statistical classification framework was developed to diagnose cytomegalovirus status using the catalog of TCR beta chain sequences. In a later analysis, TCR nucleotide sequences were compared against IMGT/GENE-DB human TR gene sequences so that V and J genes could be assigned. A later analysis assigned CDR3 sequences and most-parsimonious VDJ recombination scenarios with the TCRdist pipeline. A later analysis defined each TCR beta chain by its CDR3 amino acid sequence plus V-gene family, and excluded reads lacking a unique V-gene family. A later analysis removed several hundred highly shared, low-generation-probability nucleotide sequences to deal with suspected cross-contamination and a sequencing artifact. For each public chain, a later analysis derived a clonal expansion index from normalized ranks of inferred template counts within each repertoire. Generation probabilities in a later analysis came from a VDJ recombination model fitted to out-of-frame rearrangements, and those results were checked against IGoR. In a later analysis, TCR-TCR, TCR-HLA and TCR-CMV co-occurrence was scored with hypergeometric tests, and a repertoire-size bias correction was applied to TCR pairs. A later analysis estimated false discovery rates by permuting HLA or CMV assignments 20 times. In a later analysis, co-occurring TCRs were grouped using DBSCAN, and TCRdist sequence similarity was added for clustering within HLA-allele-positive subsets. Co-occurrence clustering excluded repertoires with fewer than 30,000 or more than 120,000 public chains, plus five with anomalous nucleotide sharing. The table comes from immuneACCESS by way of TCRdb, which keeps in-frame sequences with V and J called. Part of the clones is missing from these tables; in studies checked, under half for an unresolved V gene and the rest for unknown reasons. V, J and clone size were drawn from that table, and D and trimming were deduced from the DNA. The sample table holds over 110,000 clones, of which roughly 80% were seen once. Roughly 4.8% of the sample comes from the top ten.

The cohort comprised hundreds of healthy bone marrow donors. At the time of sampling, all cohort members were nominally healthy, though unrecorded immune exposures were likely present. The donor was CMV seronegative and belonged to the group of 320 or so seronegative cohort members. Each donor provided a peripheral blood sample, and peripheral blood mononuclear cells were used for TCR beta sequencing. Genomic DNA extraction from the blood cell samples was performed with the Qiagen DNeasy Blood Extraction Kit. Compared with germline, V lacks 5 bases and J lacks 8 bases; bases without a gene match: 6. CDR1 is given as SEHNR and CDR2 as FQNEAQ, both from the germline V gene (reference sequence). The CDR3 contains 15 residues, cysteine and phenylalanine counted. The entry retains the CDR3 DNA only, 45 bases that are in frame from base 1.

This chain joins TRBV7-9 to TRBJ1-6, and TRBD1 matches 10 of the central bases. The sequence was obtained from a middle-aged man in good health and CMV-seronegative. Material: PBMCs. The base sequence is TGTGCCAGCAGCCACGACAGGGGGCGTTATTCACCCCTCCACTTT. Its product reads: CASSHDRGRYSPLHF.